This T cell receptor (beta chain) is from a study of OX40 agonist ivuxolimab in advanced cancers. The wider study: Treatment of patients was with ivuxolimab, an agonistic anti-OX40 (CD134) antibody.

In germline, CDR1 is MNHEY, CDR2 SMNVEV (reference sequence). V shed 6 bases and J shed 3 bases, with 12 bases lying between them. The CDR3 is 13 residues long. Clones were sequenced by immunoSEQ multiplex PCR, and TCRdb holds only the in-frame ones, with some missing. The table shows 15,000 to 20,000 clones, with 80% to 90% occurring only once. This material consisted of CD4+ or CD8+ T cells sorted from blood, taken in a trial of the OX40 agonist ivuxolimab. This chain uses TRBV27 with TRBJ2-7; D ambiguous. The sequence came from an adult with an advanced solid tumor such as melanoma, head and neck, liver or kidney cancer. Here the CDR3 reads CASSLGRHYEQYF. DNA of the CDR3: TGTGCCAGCAGCCTTGGACGGCACTACGAGCAGTACTTC.